This T cell receptor (beta chain) was identified in a study of blood T cell repertoires in COVID-19. The wider study: Samples of COVID-19 (acute and convalescent) were obtained from the United States, Italy and Spain. T cells, B-cell-depleted T cells, or PBMCs supplied cDNA or gDNA.

The CDR3 is 15 residues long. With 1 base removed from V and 2 bases from J, the gap between germline ends came to 9 bases. CDR1 is SGHTA, CDR2 FQGNSA, per germline. Source study methods: Amplification of reference gene primers provided the estimated nucleated cell counts. Sequenced by immunoSEQ multiplex PCR; TCRdb stores in-frame clones only, minus some. For V, J and clone size, that table is used; D and trimming come from the DNA. The sample consists of 60,000 to 65,000 clones, 60% to 75% of them appearing once. This TCR derives from a woman aged 80 or older with acute or convalescent COVID-19. The V and J genes are TRBV7-2 and TRBJ1-5; D unresolved. Sequenced material: peripheral blood. This chain's CDR3 is CASSLGGLGNQPQHF. The CDR3 bases are TGTGCCAGCAGCTTAGGAGGGTTAGGCAATCAGCCCCAGCATTTT.